What follows are 13 T cell receptor beta chains derived from one specimen sequenced in a study of CD8+CD57+ T cells in acquired aplastic anemia. The study profiled TCR beta VDJ and CDR3 using genomic DNA as template. TCRdb re-derived calls from the reads in MiXCR, one entry per CDR3 protein. The sample lists a few hundred thousand distinct CDR3 sequences; approximately 35% were seen once. Sequencing was done on a sample of sorted CD4+, CD8+, or CD8+CD57+ T cells (not recorded which) from PBMCs. These receptors all come from a human donor in good health, serving as a control.

This clonotype occurred many times. The rearrangement links TRBV5-5 to TRBJ2-7, with D possibly TRBD2 on 6 matching bases. The V and J ends lost 4 bases and 1 base respectively, with 18 bases between them. Germline-derived CDR1 and CDR2 are SGHKS and YYEKEE (reference sequence). The CDR3 spans 16 residues. The CDR3 nucleotides are TGTGCCAGCAGCCTGAAACTAGCACAGGCTTCCTACGAGCAGTACTTC. Protein sequence: CASSLKLAQASYEQYF.

On this clonotype itself: With a much larger clone just one base away, this may be a read error. The chain joins TRBV7-2 to TRBJ2-7, with a weak D call TRBD1 (5 bases). The germline V gene has CDR1 SGHTA and CDR2 FQGNSA. This CDR3 region has 13 residues. Trimming removed 3 bases from V and 3 bases from J, with 9 bases in between. The CDR3 bases are TGTGCCAGCAGCTTTGACAGTTACTACGAGCAGTACTTC. This sequence encodes CASSFDSYYEQYF.

On this clonotype itself: At one boundary the junction diverges from the germline segment, which might be a read error. The chain has TRBV7-2 and TRBJ1-5; D not certain. Germline V lookup: CDR1 SGHTA, CDR2 FQGNSA. This CDR3 has 13 amino acids. CDR3 sequence reads: CASGLMGNQPQHF. In DNA form, the CDR3 reads TGTGCCAGCGGCTTAATGGGGAATCAGCCCCAGCATTTT.

This clonotype was counted ten times or more. V is TRBV7-3 and J is TRBJ2-5; TRBD1 agrees at 9 bases. The CDR3 has 14 amino acids. Trimming cost V 5 bases and J 4 bases; bases outside gene matches: 5. Per germline, CDR1 SGHTA and CDR2 FQGTGA. CDR3: CASSVQGAGETQYF. Here the CDR3 DNA reads TGTGCCAGCAGCGTACAGGGGGCGGGAGAGACCCAGTACTTC.

This clonotype was observed at least ten times. The rearrangement links TRBV11-2 to TRBJ2-6; D might be TRBD1 (6 bases). V was pared by 0 bases and J by 4 bases, with 16 bases between. From germline, CDR1 is SGHAT and CDR2 FQNNGV. The CDR3 has 18 amino acids. In nucleotides, the CDR3 is TGTGCCAGCAGCTTAGATTTGCTACCAGGGGCAGGGGCCAACGTCCTGACTTTC. This codes for CASSLDLLPGAGANVLTF.

In its sample, this clonotype was seen once. CDR3 DNA sequence: TGTGCCAGCTGCCTGTACCAGCTGTATAACACCGGGGAGCTGTTTTTT. Translated, it gives CASCLYQLYNTGELFF. This chain links TRBV13 with TRBJ2-2; unclear D gene. Germline V CDR1 and CDR2: PRHDT, FYEKMQ (reference sequence). This CDR3 spans 16 amino acids. The V end was cut by 8 bases, the J end by 2 bases, with 18 bases between.

The V call is TRBV20-1, the J call TRBJ2-2; D unclear. The germline V gene has CDR1 DFQATT and CDR2 SNEGSKA (reference sequence). V was shortened by 0 bases and J by 6 bases, with 11 bases between the two germline ends. CDR3 length equals 14 residues. Here the CDR3 reads CSARDIKGAGELFF. CDR3 nucleotide sequence: TGCAGTGCTAGAGATATCAAGGGCGCCGGGGAGCTGTTTTTT.

Ten or more counts support this clonotype. The V and J genes are TRBV19 and TRBJ1-5; D is unresolved. The germline V gene encodes CDR1 LNHDA and CDR2 SQIVND (reference sequence). CDR3 length: 13 amino acids. V was clipped by 3 bases and J by 7 bases, with 10 bases between them. The DNA of the CDR3 is TGTGCCAGTAGTATTACAGCACAACAGCCCCAGCATTTT. Amino acid sequence: CASSITAQQPQHF.

Remarks on this clonotype: Lacking the conserved final phenylalanine or tryptophan, this CDR3 likely reflects a read error. The chain links TRBV3-1 to TRBJ1-1; D is undetermined. The V gene's germline CDR1 is LGHDT and CDR2 YNNKEL (reference sequence). Trimming pared 7 bases from V and 0 bases from J, leaving 12 bases between. This CDR3 spans 14 amino acids. The CDR3 loop reads CASTDRTLNTEAFL. The CDR3 DNA is TGTGCCAGCACCGACCGTACCCTGAACACTGAAGCTTTCCTT.

This clonotype was observed many times. The chain links TRBV2 to TRBJ1-3; D gene ambiguous. The CDR3 has 11 amino acids. Germline V gene lookup returns CDR1 SNHLY and CDR2 FYNNEI. Trimming pared 7 bases from V and 4 bases from J, leaving 5 bases between. The CDR3 sequence: CASNGGNTIYF. The CDR3 nucleotides read TGTGCCAGCAACGGCGGAAACACCATATATTTT.

The genes are TRBV2 and TRBJ2-1; 14 bases are shared with TRBD2. The CDR3 is made up of 12 amino acids. Unmatched junction bases numbered 5, after V lost 10 bases and J lost 12 bases. In germline, CDR1 is SNHLY, CDR2 FYNNEI. The CDR3 sequence is CATGLAGVSQFF. CDR3 nucleotides: TGTGCCACGGGACTAGCGGGAGTTTCGCAGTTCTTC.

V is TRBV7-2 and J is TRBJ1-2, with D tentatively TRBD1 (5 bases). The CDR3 is 14 residues long. V lost 1 base and J lost 7, with 13 bases in between. Germline V gene lookup returns CDR1 SGHTA and CDR2 FQGNSA. The CDR3 coding sequence is TGTGCCAGCAGCTTAGTCCAGGGTCTGGGTGGCTACACCTTC. Protein: CASSLVQGLGGYTF.

Concerning this clonotype itself: This may be a read error, as it is one base from a much larger clone. The chain employs TRBV7-2 and TRBJ1-2; the match to TRBD1 covers 8 bases. From germline, CDR1 is SGHTA and CDR2 FQGNSA. The CDR3 length is 15 residues. CDR3 in amino acids: CASSTGQGEWYGCTF. Written as DNA, the CDR3 is TGTGCCAGCAGCACCGGACAGGGAGAATGGTATGGCTGCACCTTC.